A single sample gave rise to the 21 T cell receptor beta chains below, sequenced in a study of T-cell memory formation after mild COVID-19. TCRdb passed the 5' RACE reads through MiXCR, listing each CDR3 protein once. The data show about 140,000 distinct CDR3 sequences, around 5.8% seen once. Sequencing was performed on PBMCs or a T cell subset sorted from them (not recorded which). These receptors were collected from an adult woman who had mild COVID-19 (a few samples of this study predate the infection). Cell type and time point are not known.

There are many counts of this clonotype. The chain links TRBV20-1 to TRBJ2-7, with 9 bases lining up with TRBD2. This CDR3 has 13 residues. With 2 bases clipped from V and 7 bases from J, the junction kept 6 bases outside the gene matches. Germline CDR1 and CDR2: DFQATT and SNEGSKA (reference sequence). This CDR3 is CSARLAGVWEQYF. CDR3 bases: TGCAGTGCTAGATTAGCGGGAGTTTGGGAGCAGTACTTC.

There are a few counts of this clonotype. J is TRBJ1-2 and V is TRBV6-1; 8 nucleotides agree with TRBD1. This CDR3 has 15 amino acids. Germline V CDR1 and CDR2: MNHNS, SASEGT. V shed 6 bases and J 3 bases; nucleotides not matched to a gene: 9. DNA for the CDR3: TGTGCCAGCAGCCCTGGACAGGGATTAGACTATGGCTACACCTTC. Encoded protein: CASSPGQGLDYGYTF.

V is TRBV18 and J is TRBJ2-1; 10 bases are shared with TRBD2. In germline, CDR1 is KGHSH, CDR2 LQKENI. The CDR3 runs 16 residues. V shed 4 bases, J shed 10 bases, and the junction held 13 bases outside the gene matches. The CDR3 region has the DNA TGTGCCAGCTCACTAAATGGGGCTAGCGGGAGAGGGGAGCAGTTCTTC. Protein: CASSLNGASGRGEQFF. The whole variable domain, remainder taken from reference TRBV18 and TRBJ2-1, is NAGVMQNPRHLVRRRGQEARLRCSPMKGHSHVYWYRQLPEEGLKFMVYLQKENIIDESGMPKERFSAEFPKEGPSILRIQQVVRGDSAAYFCASSLNGASGRGEQFFGPGTRLTVL.

This clonotype was seen only a few times. The chain combines TRBV4-2 with TRBJ1-6; no clear D. CDR3 length: 19 amino acids. The germline CDR1 and CDR2 sequences are LGHNA and YNFKEQ. V lost 4 bases and J lost 0, with 19 bases in between. DNA for the CDR3: TGTGCCAGCAGCCCGTGGTGGGAGCGGGCGATCTCCTATAATTCACCCCTCCACTTT. Translation: CASSPWWERAISYNSPLHF.

The rearrangement uses TRBV10-3 and TRBJ2-1, with D tentatively TRBD1 or TRBD2 (5 bases each). V shed 4 bases and J shed 3 bases, with 10 bases lying between them. This CDR3 spans 14 amino acids. Per the germline V gene, CDR1 is ENHRY and CDR2 is SYGVKD. CDR3 coding DNA: TGTGCCATCAGTGGGGGGACGGTCTACAATGAGCAGTTCTTC. The encoded protein is CAISGGTVYNEQFF.

The chain is built from TRBV12-3 or TRBV12-4 and TRBJ1-1; D is possibly TRBD1 (5 bases). The CDR3 sequence is 14 residues long. With 3 bases removed from V and 6 bases from J, the gap between germline ends came to 14 bases. The CDR3 here is CASSFGFQGAEAFF. The CDR3 DNA reads TGTGCCAGCAGTTTTGGTTTCCAGGGCGCTGAAGCTTTCTTT.

This clonotype showed up just a few times. J is TRBJ2-7 and V is TRBV4-1; no firm D call. V lost 0 bases to trimming and J lost 6 bases, with 12 bases between them. This CDR3 contains 14 residues. The V gene's germline CDR1 is MGHRA and CDR2 YSYEKL. The CDR3 loop is CASSQERAVSEQYF. The DNA of the CDR3 is TGCGCCAGCAGCCAAGAACGGGCCGTTTCCGAGCAGTACTTC.

V and J are TRBV3-1 and TRBJ2-2, with 13 bases fitting TRBD2. The CDR3 is 16 residues long. V shed 3 bases, J shed 4 bases, and the junction held 2 bases outside the gene matches. Per the germline V gene, CDR1 is LGHDT and CDR2 is YNNKEL (reference sequence). The CDR3 DNA follows: TGTGCCAGCAGCCACACTAGCGGGGGGGCCACCGGGGAGCTGTTTTTT. This gives the protein CASSHTSGGATGELFF.

This clonotype has ten or more counts. J is TRBJ2-3 and V is TRBV4-3; D unclear. Germline V gene data show CDR1 as LGHNA and CDR2 as YSLEER. V was shortened by 1 base and J by 5 bases, with 7 bases between the two germline ends. The CDR3 loop spans 13 amino acids. In DNA, the CDR3 is TGCGCCAGCAGCCAAGCCTCAGGAGATACGCAGTATTTT. Protein sequence: CASSQASGDTQYF.

V gene TRBV29-1 combines with J gene TRBJ1-2, with unresolved D. The CDR3 totals 11 residues. Germline V gene data show CDR1 as SQVTM and CDR2 as ANQGSEA. V lost 0 bases to trimming and J lost 11 bases, with 10 bases between them. CDR3 sequence (DNA): TGCAGCGTTGAAGAGAGGACGAGGTACACCTTC. The encoded protein is CSVEERTRYTF.

This clonotype came up a few times. The chain employs TRBV7-6 and TRBJ2-3; D might be TRBD2 (7 bases). The germline V gene has CDR1 SGHVS and CDR2 FNYEAQ. Between the trimmed V and J ends, which lost 5 bases and 6 bases, there was a span of 21 bases. The CDR3 length is 16 residues. CDR3 residues: CASSLGAGAPQDTQYF. The CDR3 nucleotides are TGTGCCAGCAGCCTGGGGGCGGGGGCCCCCCAGGATACGCAGTATTTT.

This clonotype turned up a few times. CDR3: CASSLGKNQHGYTF. The CDR3 DNA follows: TGTGCCAGCAGCTTAGGAAAGAATCAACATGGCTACACCTTC. The chain carries TRBV7-2 and TRBJ1-2; D unresolved. Germline V gene lookup returns CDR1 SGHTA and CDR2 FQGNSA. This CDR3 contains 14 residues. Trimming took off 1 base at V and 6 bases at J, with 12 bases between the two ends.

This sequence joins TRBV11-2 and TRBJ2-5; D is possibly TRBD2 (5 bases). V was pared by 3 bases and J by 1 base, with 9 bases between. Germline CDR1 is SGHAT and CDR2 is FQNNGV. There are 14 residues in the CDR3. CDR3 sequence reads: CASSLSGAQETQYF. The CDR3 bases are TGTGCCAGCAGCTTGAGCGGAGCCCAAGAGACCCAGTACTTC.

This clonotype was detected only a few times. The chain is built from TRBV5-1 and TRBJ2-1, with 10 nucleotides matching TRBD2. This CDR3 contains 18 residues. Germline trimming cut 6 bases from V and 9 bases from J; bases unmatched to any gene: 21. The V gene's germline CDR1 is SGHRS and CDR2 YFSETQ. The DNA of the CDR3 is TGCGCCAGCACGCTAAACTTAGCGGGGGGTTCGAATTCAGGTGAGCAGTTCTTC. Its protein product is CASTLNLAGGSNSGEQFF.

This clonotype was seen many times. The chain recombines TRBV11-3 with TRBJ2-5, with D perhaps matching TRBD2 (6 bases). The germline V gene has CDR1 SGHNT and CDR2 YENEEA. Trimming left V 1 base short and J 1 base short, with 10 bases between. The CDR3 spans 15 residues. CDR3 loop: CASSLVLGGQETQYF. Here the CDR3 DNA reads TGTGCCAGCAGCTTAGTCCTCGGGGGCCAAGAGACCCAGTACTTC. Complete variable domain (other parts from reference TRBV11-3 and TRBJ2-5): EAGVVQSPRYKIIEKKQPVAFWCNPISGHNTLYWYLQNLGQGPELLIRYENEEAVDDSQLPKDRFSAERLKGVDSTLKIQPAELGDSAVYLCASSLVLGGQETQYFGPGTRLLVL.

The chain joins TRBV5-6 to TRBJ2-5; D is unresolved. Looked up from germline, CDR1 is SGHDT and CDR2 is YYEEEE. Trimming left V 4 bases short and J 4 bases short, with 14 bases between. The CDR3 spans 14 residues. The CDR3 nucleotides read TGTGCCAGCAGCCCCCGGCTTACCAGAGAGACCCAGTACTTC. This sequence encodes CASSPRLTRETQYF.

This clonotype was seen a few times. For the CDR3, the DNA is TGTGCCAGTAGTATCCCCGAGAGGACCAGGGAGCTGTTTTTT. This gives the protein CASSIPERTRELFF. V and J are TRBV19 and TRBJ2-2; no firm D call. CDR3 length: 14 residues. V dropped 3 bases and J dropped 9 bases, with 14 bases sitting between them. The germline CDR1 and CDR2 sequences are LNHDA and SQIVND (reference sequence).

The table lists this clonotype with a few counts. V is TRBV5-1 and J is TRBJ1-3; D gene unclear. The CDR3 consists of 14 residues. V was pared by 8 bases and J by 4 bases, with 16 bases between. CDR1 and CDR2 (germline): SGHRS, YFSETQ. The CDR3 loop reads CARAYYRRGNTIYF. The CDR3, as DNA: TGCGCCAGGGCCTATTACCGGAGAGGAAACACCATATATTTT.

This chain joins TRBV5-1 and TRBJ2-3; TRBD2 might be the D (6 bases). Between the trimmed V and J ends, which lost 3 bases and 6 bases, there was a span of 20 bases. Germline lookup yields CDR1 SGHRS and CDR2 YFSETQ. This CDR3 region has 16 residues. The CDR3 DNA is TGCGCCAGCAGCTCCTTAGCTAGCGCTCGGGGGGATACGCAGTATTTT. Its protein is CASSSLASARGDTQYF. Supplemented by reference TRBV5-1 and TRBJ2-3, the full variable domain reads KAGVTQTPRYLIKTRGQQVTLSCSPISGHRSVSWYQQTPGQGLQFLFEYFSETQRNKGNFPGRFSGRQFSNSRSEMNVSTLELGDSALYLCASSSLASARGDTQYFGPGTRLTVL.

This chain links TRBV6-1 with TRBJ2-2; no firm D call. CDR1 is MNHNS, CDR2 SASEGT, per germline. The CDR3 has 15 residues. V was shortened by 4 bases and J by 1 base, with 10 bases between the two germline ends. The CDR3 sequence: CASSGDPRNTGELFF. In DNA, the CDR3 is TGTGCCAGCAGTGGTGACCCTAGGAACACCGGGGAGCTGTTTTTT.

This clonotype was found many times. The chain employs TRBV5-1 and TRBJ1-1; the match to TRBD1 covers 7 bases. CDR1 SGHRS and CDR2 YFSETQ come from the germline V gene. With V trimmed by 7 bases and J by 1 base, 7 bases remained unmatched. The CDR3 loop spans 14 amino acids. In nucleotides, the CDR3 is TGCGCCAGCCTGAGGGGGCAGGGGAACACTGAAGCTTTCTTT. This encodes CASLRGQGNTEAFF.